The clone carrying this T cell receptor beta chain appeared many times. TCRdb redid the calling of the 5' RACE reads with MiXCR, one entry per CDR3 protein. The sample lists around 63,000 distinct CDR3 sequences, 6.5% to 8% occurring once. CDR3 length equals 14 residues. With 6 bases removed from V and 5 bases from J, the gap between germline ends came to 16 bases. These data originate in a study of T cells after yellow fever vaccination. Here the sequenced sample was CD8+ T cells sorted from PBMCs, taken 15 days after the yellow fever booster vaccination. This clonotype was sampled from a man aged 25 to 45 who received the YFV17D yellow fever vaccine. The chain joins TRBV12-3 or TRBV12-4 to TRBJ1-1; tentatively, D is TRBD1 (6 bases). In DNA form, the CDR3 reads TGTGCCAGCAGGGGGGGCCAGGGAGGAACTGAAGCTTTCTTT. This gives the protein CASRGGQGGTEAFF.